This T cell receptor (beta chain) was found in a study of breast tumors, draining lymph nodes, adjacent tissues. TCRdb itself ran the multiplex PCR reads through MiXCR, one entry per CDR3 protein. Of around 150,000 distinct CDR3 sequences listed, approximately 32% are singletons. The lymph nodes were axillary draining lymph nodes from breast cancer patients. The CDR3 is 15 residues long. Germline CDR1 reads MDHEN; CDR2 reads SYDVKM. The germline V and J ends were trimmed by 6 bases and 5 bases, with 20 bases remaining between them. This clonotype was counted ten times or more. The receptor was derived from a female donor with breast cancer. Some clones in this sample may be carry-over from other donors' samples. Sequenced input: axillary lymph node tissue. The rearrangement joins TRBV28 to TRBJ2-7, with a possible D match to TRBD1 (7 bases). The CDR3 DNA is TGTGCCAGCAGCCACCGACAGGGCGGGAACAACGAGCAGTACTTC. Its translation: CASSHRQGGNNEQYF.